Listed below are T cell receptor beta chains from one sample, sequenced in a study of T-cell memory formation after mild COVID-19. TCRdb redid the calling of the 5' RACE reads with MiXCR, one entry per CDR3 protein. This table has around 150,000 distinct CDR3 sequences, more than 9% appearing once. The sample taken for sequencing was PBMCs or a T cell subset sorted from them (not recorded which). Every receptor here comes from a man aged 18 to 35 who had mild COVID-19 (a few samples of this study predate the infection). Cell type and time point are not known. Each CDR3 is given with its conserved first and last residue. A D gene is named only where the DNA matches it firmly. Size values are once, few and many counts, or a class for expanded clones, and some rows have none.

few	-	TRBV18	TRBJ1-1	14	CASSPNQGGNEAFF	TGTGCCAGCTCACCAAATCAGGGTGGTAATGAAGCTTTCTTT
few	-	TRBV5-5	TRBJ2-7	15	CASSLSRGLSYEQYF	TGTGCCAGCAGCTTGTCTAGGGGTCTCTCCTACGAGCAGTACTTC
-	-	TRBV6-4	TRBJ2-4	12	CASSDRSSIQYF	TGTGCCAGCAGTGACCGGTCCTCCATTCAGTACTTC
few	-	TRBV12-3/TRBV12-4	TRBJ2-1	14	CASSRDQPTSEQFF	TGTGCCAGCAGCCGAGACCAACCTACGTCGGAGCAGTTCTTC
few	TRBD2	TRBV5-8	TRBJ2-1	15	CASSTLAGRGNEQFF	TGTGCCAGCAGCACTCTAGCGGGGCGGGGCAATGAGCAGTTCTTC
-	TRBD1	TRBV13	TRBJ1-2	12	CASSFRGVGGTF	TGTGCCAGCAGCTTCAGGGGGGTAGGAGGCACCTTC
few	-	TRBV20-1	TRBJ2-5	15	CSARWGRGHQETQYF	TGCAGTGCTAGATGGGGTCGGGGACACCAAGAGACCCAGTACTTC
few	-	TRBV7-2	TRBJ1-1	12	CASSSSGTEAFF	TGTGCCAGCAGCTCATCGGGGACTGAAGCTTTCTTT
few	-	TRBV4-2	TRBJ1-5	13	CASSQYRQQPQHF	TGTGCCAGCAGCCAATATCGACAGCAGCCCCAGCATTTT
-	-	TRBV7-6	TRBJ2-5	14	CASSLGQASETQYF	TGTGCCAGCAGCCTGGGACAAGCGTCGGAGACCCAGTACTTC
few	TRBD1	TRBV10-3	TRBJ2-1	12	CASDRGGNEQFF	TGTGCCAGCGACAGGGGGGGGAATGAGCAGTTCTTC
few	-	TRBV5-1	TRBJ1-2	13	CASSPRQESGYTF	TGCGCCAGCAGCCCCAGACAGGAGTCCGGCTACACCTTC
few	-	TRBV4-1	TRBJ2-1	10	CASSGNEQFF	TGCGCCAGCAGCGGGAATGAGCAGTTCTTC
-	-	TRBV7-3	TRBJ2-3	13	CASSRRPGDTQYF	TGTGCCAGCAGCCGACGACCGGGTGATACGCAGTATTTT
-	TRBD2	TRBV9	TRBJ2-3	17	CASSGLAGGARVDTQYF	TGTGCCAGCAGCGGTCTAGCGGGGGGGGCTAGGGTAGATACGCAGTATTTT
-	TRBD1	TRBV7-2	TRBJ1-3	16	CASSLRTGRSGNTIYF	TGTGCCAGCAGCTTACGGACAGGACGCTCTGGAAACACCATATATTTT
-	-	TRBV4-2	TRBJ2-5	14	CASSQPSRTETQYF	TGTGCCAGCAGCCAACCCTCGAGGACTGAGACCCAGTACTTC
few	-	TRBV18	TRBJ2-5	11	CASSREALQYF	TGTGCCAGCTCACGGGAAGCGTTGCAGTACTTC
many	-	TRBV7-9	TRBJ2-7	13	CASSSQGGVEQYF	TGTGCCAGCAGCTCCCAAGGGGGGGTCGAGCAGTACTTC
-	-	TRBV28	TRBJ2-3	15	CASSLSAAGGETQYF	TGTGCCAGCAGCCTTAGCGCTGCGGGCGGGGAGACGCAGTATTTT
few	TRBD2	TRBV6-5	TRBJ2-5	15	CASGLAGVSYETQYF	TGTGCCAGCGGACTAGCGGGGGTTAGTTACGAGACCCAGTACTTC